This is a list of T cell receptor beta chains from one sample in a study of early T cells in non-severe SARS-CoV-2 infection. TCRdb fed the 5' RACE reads into MiXCR, producing one record per CDR3 protein. Altogether about 39,000 distinct CDR3 sequences are present, less than 7% being singletons, with the ten largest covering 4% to 4.5%. The input for sequencing was whole blood, taken at baseline. These receptors came from an adult who was a healthcare worker with PCR-confirmed SARS-CoV-2 infection or an uninfected control (not recorded which). The CDR3 runs from the conserved cysteine through the conserved F or W. The D gene is left open where the match is weak. Clone size is not always given. Where it is, it says once, few, many or a class for expanded clones.

DNA | CDR3 | J | size | D | V
TGCAGCCCACGGTGGGGGGAGACCCAGTACTTC | CSPRWGETQYF | TRBJ2-5 | many | NA | TRBV29-1
TGTGCCAGCAGCTCCCTAGCGGGGGGTGAGACCCAGTACTTC | CASSSLAGGETQYF | TRBJ2-5 | NA | TRBD2 | TRBV7-6
TGTGCCAGCAGCCCCCCGTCGGAGAGCACAGATACGCAGTATTTT | CASSPPSESTDTQYF | TRBJ2-3 | few | NA | TRBV11-3
TGTGCCAGCACCGCCAGGGACATGAACTATGGCTACACCTTC | CASTARDMNYGYTF | TRBJ1-2 | few | NA | TRBV6-6
TGTGCCAGCAGCCCCCGGGGCCAGCCCCAGCATTTT | CASSPRGQPQHF | TRBJ1-5 | many | NA | TRBV3-1
TGCAGCGTGGGGGACAGGGGGAGCTACACCTTC | CSVGDRGSYTF | TRBJ1-2 | many | TRBD1 | TRBV29-1
TGTGTCAGCAGCACCCGACTAGTAACGAAAGAGACCCAGTACTTC | CVSSTRLVTKETQYF | TRBJ2-5 | few | NA | TRBV9
TGTGCCAGCAGCCCCCGACTAGCGAACACCGGGGAGCTGTTTTTT | CASSPRLANTGELFF | TRBJ2-2 | many | NA | TRBV6-2/TRBV6-3
TGTGCCACCAGCAGCACTGGACAGGGCCATTTCTCCTACGAGCAGTACTTC | CATSSTGQGHFSYEQYF | TRBJ2-7 | many | TRBD1 | TRBV15
TGTGCCAGCAGCTTACGGTTGGGCAGTCCCGCGGATGGCTACACCTTC | CASSLRLGSPADGYTF | TRBJ1-2 | NA | NA | TRBV7-2
TGTGCCAGCAGTGACGGACAGTATGGCTACACCTTC | CASSDGQYGYTF | TRBJ1-2 | many | NA | TRBV2
TGTGCCAGCAGTGGGCCCTCGGGGACCCAGTACTTC | CASSGPSGTQYF | TRBJ2-5 | many | NA | TRBV6-1